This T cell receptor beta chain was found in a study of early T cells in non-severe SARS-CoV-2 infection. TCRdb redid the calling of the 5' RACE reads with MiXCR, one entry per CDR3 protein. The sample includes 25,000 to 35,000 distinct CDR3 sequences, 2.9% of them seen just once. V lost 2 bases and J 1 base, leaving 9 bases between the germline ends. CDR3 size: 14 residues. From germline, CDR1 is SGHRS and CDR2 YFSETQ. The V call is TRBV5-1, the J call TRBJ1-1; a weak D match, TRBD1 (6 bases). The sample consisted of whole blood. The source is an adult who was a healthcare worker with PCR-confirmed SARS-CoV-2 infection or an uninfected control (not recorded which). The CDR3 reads CASSFSGENTEAFF. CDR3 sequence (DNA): TGCGCCAGCAGCTTCTCAGGGGAGAACACTGAAGCTTTCTTT.